The TCR beta chain described here comes from a study of blood T cell repertoires in COVID-19. Study background: T cells, B-cell-depleted T cells, or PBMCs supplied cDNA or gDNA.

V lost 0 bases, J lost 3 bases, and 13 bases lay in between. CDR3 length equals 15 residues. Germline CDR1 is GTSNPN and CDR2 is SVGIG (reference sequence). This clone was seen only a few times. Profiled with immunoSEQ multiplex PCR; TCRdb holds only in-frame clones, not every one. The data contain a few hundred thousand clones, approximately 86% of them singletons. Cohort 3 recovery required two negative PCRs, clearance, or symptom resolution. This chain joins TRBV30 and TRBJ2-3; D may be TRBD1 (5 bases). This clonotype originated in a woman aged 55-70 years who had recovered from COVID-19. Sequencing input: PBMCs or T cells enriched from blood (not recorded which). The DNA for the CDR3 is TGTGCCTGGAGTGTAGGGTCAGGGAAAACAGATACGCAGTATTTT. Its protein product is CAWSVGSGKTDTQYF. Complete variable domain (other parts from reference TRBV30 and TRBJ2-3): SQTIHQWPATLVQPVGSPLSLECTVEGTSNPNLYWYRQAAGRGLQLLFYSVGIGQISSEVPQNLSASRPQDRQFILSSKKLLLSDSGFYLCAWSVGSGKTDTQYFGPGTRLTVL.